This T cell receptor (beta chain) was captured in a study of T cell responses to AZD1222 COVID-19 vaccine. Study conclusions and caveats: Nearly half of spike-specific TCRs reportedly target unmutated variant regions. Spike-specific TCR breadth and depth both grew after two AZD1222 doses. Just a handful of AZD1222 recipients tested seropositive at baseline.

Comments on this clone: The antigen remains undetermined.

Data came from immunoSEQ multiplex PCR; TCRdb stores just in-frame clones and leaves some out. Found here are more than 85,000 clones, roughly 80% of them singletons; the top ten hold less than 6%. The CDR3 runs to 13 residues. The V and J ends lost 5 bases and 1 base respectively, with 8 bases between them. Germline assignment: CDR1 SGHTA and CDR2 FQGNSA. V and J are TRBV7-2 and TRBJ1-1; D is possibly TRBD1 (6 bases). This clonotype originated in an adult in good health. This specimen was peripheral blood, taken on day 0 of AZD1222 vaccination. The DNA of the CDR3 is TGTGCCAGCAGCATGACAGGGAACACTGAAGCTTTCTTT. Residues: CASSMTGNTEAFF.